The T cell receptor beta chain under discussion was sequenced for a study of neoadjuvant anti-PD-1 for oral cavity cancer. The J segment lost 4 bases and the V segment lost 5 bases, leaving 12 bases of the junction unmatched. The CDR3 has 16 amino acids. From germline, CDR1 is MNHNY and CDR2 SVGAGI (reference sequence). Clones were sequenced by immunoSEQ multiplex PCR, and TCRdb holds only the in-frame ones, with some missing. The table includes some 15,000 clones, about 67% detected once. The sequencing used PBMCs, collected before nivolumab (anti-PD-1) treatment. This chain uses TRBV6-6 with TRBJ1-1; 8 bases align to TRBD1. This receptor was identified in a person between 40 and 85 years old with oral cavity squamous cell carcinoma. CDR3 in DNA: TGTGCCAGCAGTCCTCCCGCAGGGGGCAGGGGCACTGAAGCTTTCTTT. It yields the protein CASSPPAGGRGTEAFF.